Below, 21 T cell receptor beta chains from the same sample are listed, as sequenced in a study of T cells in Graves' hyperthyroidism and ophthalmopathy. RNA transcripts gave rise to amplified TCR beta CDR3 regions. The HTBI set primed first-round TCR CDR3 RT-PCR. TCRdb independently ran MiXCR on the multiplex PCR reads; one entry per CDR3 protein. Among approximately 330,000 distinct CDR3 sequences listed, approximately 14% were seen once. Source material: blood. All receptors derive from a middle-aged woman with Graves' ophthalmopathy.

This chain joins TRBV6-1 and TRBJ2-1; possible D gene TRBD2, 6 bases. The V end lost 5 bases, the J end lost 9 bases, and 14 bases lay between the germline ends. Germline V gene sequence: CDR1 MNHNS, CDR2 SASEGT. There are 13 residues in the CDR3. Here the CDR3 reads CASSFSGELEQFF. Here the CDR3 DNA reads TGTGCCAGCAGTTTTTCGGGAGAGCTTGAGCAGTTCTTC.

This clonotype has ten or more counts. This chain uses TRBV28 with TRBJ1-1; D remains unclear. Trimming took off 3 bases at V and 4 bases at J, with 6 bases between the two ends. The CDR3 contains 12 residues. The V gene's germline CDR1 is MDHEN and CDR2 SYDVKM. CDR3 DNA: TGTGCCAGCAGTTTTTTCAGCACTGAAGCTTTCTTT. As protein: CASSFFSTEAFF.

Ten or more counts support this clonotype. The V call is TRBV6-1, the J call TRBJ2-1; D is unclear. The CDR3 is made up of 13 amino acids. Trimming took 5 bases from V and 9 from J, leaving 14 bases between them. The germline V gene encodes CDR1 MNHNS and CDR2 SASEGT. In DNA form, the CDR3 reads TGTGCCAGCAGTTACGGTCGCTCGAGTGAGCAGTTCTTC. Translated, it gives CASSYGRSSEQFF.

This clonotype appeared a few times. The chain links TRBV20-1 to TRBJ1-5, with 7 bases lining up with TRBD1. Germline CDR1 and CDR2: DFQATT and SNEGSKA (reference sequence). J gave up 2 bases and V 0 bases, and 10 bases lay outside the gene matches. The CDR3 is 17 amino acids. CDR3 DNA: TGCAGTGCTAGAGATGGAGCAGGGGGTTTTCGCAATCAGCCCCAGCATTTT. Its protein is CSARDGAGGFRNQPQHF.

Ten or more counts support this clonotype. The CDR3 reads CASSPRQNSYNEQFF. The CDR3 coding sequence is TGTGCCAGCTCACCACGACAGAACTCCTACAATGAGCAGTTCTTC. J is TRBJ2-1 and V is TRBV18; TRBD1 might be the D (5 bases). V was pared by 1 base and J by 0 bases, with 7 bases between. The CDR3 sequence is 15 residues long. The V gene's germline CDR1 is KGHSH and CDR2 LQKENI.

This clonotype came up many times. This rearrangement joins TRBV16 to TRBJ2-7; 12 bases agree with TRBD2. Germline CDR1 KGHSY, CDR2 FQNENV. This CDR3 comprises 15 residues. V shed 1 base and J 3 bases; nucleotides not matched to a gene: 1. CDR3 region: CASSQWTSGVYEQYF. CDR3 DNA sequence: TGTGCCAGCAGCCAATGGACTAGCGGGGTCTACGAGCAGTACTTC.

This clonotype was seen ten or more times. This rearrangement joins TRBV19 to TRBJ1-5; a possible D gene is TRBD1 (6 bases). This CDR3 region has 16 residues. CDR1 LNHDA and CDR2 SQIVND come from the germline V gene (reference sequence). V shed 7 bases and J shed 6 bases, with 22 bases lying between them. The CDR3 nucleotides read TGTGCCAGTACCTCAAGGTCGCAGGGGTTGGCTCAGCCCCAGCATTTT. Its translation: CASTSRSQGLAQPQHF.

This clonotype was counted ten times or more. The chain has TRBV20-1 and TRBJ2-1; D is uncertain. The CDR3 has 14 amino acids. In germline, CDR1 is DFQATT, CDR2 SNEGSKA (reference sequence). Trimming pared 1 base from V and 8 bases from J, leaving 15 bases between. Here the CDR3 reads CSARGLPLGDEQFF. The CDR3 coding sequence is TGCAGTGCTAGAGGACTTCCCCTAGGCGATGAGCAGTTCTTC.

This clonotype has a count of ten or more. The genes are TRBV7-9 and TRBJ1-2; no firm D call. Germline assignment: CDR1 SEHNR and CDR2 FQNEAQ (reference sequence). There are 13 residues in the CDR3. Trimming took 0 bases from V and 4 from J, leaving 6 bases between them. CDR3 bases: TGTGCCAGCAGCTTAGCCCGGCCCTATGGCTACACCTTC. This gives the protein CASSLARPYGYTF.

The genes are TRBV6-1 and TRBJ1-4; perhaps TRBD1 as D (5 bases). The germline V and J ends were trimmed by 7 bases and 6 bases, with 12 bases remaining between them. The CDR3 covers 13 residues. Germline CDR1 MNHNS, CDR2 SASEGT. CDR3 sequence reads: CASTLPQDEKLFF. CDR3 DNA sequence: TGTGCCAGCACTTTACCACAGGATGAAAAACTGTTTTTT.

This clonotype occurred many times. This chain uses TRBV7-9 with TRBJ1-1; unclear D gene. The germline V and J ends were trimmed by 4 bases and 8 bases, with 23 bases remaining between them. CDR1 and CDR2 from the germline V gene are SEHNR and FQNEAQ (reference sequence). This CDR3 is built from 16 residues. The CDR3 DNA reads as TGTGCCAGCAGCTCGCAACACCCCTCCGTACCGACAGAAGCTTTCTTT. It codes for CASSSQHPSVPTEAFF.

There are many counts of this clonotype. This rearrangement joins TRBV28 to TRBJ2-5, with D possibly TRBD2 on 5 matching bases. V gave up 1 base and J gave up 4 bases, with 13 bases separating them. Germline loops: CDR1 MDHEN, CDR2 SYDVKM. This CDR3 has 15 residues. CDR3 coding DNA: TGTGCCAGCAGTTTATACTGGGGTAGCGCAGAGACCCAGTACTTC. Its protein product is CASSLYWGSAETQYF.

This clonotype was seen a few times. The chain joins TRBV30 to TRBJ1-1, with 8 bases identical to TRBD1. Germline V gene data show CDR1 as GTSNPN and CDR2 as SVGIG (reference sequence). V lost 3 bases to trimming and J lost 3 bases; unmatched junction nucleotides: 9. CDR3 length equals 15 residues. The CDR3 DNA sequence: TGTGCCTGGAGGCCCAAGACAGGGGCTTACACTGAAGCTTTCTTT. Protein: CAWRPKTGAYTEAFF.

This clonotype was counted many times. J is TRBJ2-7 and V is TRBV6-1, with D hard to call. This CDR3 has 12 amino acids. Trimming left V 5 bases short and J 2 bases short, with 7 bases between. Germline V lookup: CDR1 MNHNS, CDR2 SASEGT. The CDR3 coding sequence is TGTGCCAGCAGTAATGCTCCCTACGAGCAGTACTTC. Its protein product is CASSNAPYEQYF.

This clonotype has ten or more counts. The CDR3 DNA is TGCGCCAGCACACAGGGGGCTGCTTCACCCCTCCACTTT. The encoded protein is CASTQGAASPLHF. The chain has TRBV10-2 and TRBJ1-6; 9 nucleotides agree with TRBD1. V shed 7 bases and J 9 bases; nucleotides not matched to a gene: 4. This CDR3 contains 13 residues. CDR1 and CDR2 from the germline V gene are WSHSY and SAAADI.

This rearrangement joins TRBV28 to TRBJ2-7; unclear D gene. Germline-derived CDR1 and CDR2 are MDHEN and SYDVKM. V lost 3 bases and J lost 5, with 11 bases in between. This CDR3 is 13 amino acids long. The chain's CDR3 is CASSLAQIHEQYF. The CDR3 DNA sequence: TGTGCCAGCAGTTTGGCACAAATCCACGAGCAGTACTTC.

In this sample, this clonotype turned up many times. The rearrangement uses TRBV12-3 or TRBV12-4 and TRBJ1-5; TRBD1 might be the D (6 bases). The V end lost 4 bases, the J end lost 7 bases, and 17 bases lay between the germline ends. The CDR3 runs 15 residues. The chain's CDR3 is CASSSRRGPFQPQHF. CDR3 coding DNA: TGTGCCAGCAGTTCCCGCAGGGGCCCTTTCCAGCCCCAGCATTTT.

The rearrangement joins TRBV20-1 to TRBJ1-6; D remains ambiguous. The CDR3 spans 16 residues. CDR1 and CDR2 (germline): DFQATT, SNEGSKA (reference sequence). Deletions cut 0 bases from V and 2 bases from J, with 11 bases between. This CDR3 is CSARDRGKPYNSPLHF. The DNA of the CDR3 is TGCAGTGCTAGAGATAGAGGGAAGCCCTATAATTCACCCCTCCACTTT.

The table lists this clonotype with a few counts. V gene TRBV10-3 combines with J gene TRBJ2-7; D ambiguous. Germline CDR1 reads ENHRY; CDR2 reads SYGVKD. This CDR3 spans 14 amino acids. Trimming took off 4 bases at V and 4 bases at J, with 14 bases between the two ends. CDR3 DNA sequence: TGTGCCATCAGTGTTGGACCCCAAGGGTACGAGCAGTACTTC. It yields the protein CAISVGPQGYEQYF.

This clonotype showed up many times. CDR3 residues: CAISETGQGLWTF. The CDR3 DNA is TGTGCCATCAGTGAGACGGGACAGGGACTTTGGACCTTC. The rearrangement uses TRBV10-3 and TRBJ1-2, with 9 bases that match TRBD1. Per germline, CDR1 ENHRY and CDR2 SYGVKD. The CDR3 runs to 13 residues. With V trimmed by 2 bases and J by 14 bases, 9 bases remained unmatched.

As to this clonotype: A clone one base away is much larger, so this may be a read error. The DNA for the CDR3 is TGTGCCAGCAGCTCCAGTATCTACGAGCAGTACTTC. It is translated as CASSSSIYEQYF. The rearrangement links TRBV11-2 to TRBJ2-7; D not certain. CDR1 and CDR2 from the germline V gene are SGHAT and FQNNGV. This CDR3 is built from 12 residues. Trimming removed 4 bases from V and 3 bases from J, with 7 bases in between.